These 2 T cell receptor beta chains were all obtained from the same sample, sequenced in a study of blood T cells in healthy people across ages (dated by TCRdb to about 2015). Receptors were amplified or captured by 5' RACE. Sequencing took place on an Illumina HiSeq 2500. The second PCR ran for roughly 7 to 11 cycles and used a J-beta primer mix along with a sample-barcoded 5' primer. The raw public reads went through TCRdb reprocessing: fastp at Q25, MiXCR clone calling, in-frame beta chains kept. One record per CDR3 amino acid sequence lists the most common genes and DNA. Here the sample has under 800,000 distinct CDR3 sequences; roughly 41% occur a single time. 20% to 25% of the sample rests with the top ten. Sequenced: blood. The receptors were sampled from a woman in her sixties or seventies in good health.

This clonotype showed up many times. The V and J genes are TRBV4-2 and TRBJ2-7; 9 bases map to TRBD2. This CDR3 comprises 16 residues. Germline CDR1 reads LGHNA; CDR2 reads YNFKEQ. Trimming at V came to 0 bases and at J to 4 bases, leaving 7 bases not matched to a gene. The CDR3 sequence: CASSQDSGGGGYEQYF. CDR3 DNA: TGTGCCAGCAGCCAAGATTCGGGCGGGGGGGGGTACGAGCAGTACTTC.

This clonotype was observed at least ten times. The V gene is TRBV3-1, the J gene TRBJ2-4; D may correspond to TRBD1 or TRBD2 (6 bases each). Germline V CDR1 and CDR2: LGHDT, YNNKEL (reference sequence). The CDR3 sequence is 14 residues long. V lost 4 bases and J 8 bases, leaving 15 bases between the germline ends. In DNA, the CDR3 is TGTGCCAGCAGCCGTAAAGGGGGGCGTGACATTCAGTACTTC. This gives the protein CASSRKGGRDIQYF.